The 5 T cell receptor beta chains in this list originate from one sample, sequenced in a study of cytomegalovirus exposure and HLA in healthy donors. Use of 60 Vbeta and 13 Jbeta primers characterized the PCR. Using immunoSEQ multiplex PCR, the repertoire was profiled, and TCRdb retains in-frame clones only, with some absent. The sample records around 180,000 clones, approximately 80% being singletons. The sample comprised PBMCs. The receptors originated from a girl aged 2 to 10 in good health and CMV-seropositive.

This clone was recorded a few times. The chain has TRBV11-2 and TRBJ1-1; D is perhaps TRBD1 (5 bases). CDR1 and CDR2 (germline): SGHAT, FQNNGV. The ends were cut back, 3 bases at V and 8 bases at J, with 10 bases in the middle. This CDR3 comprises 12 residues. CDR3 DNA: TGTGCCAGCAGCTTGACAGTAACCGAAGCTTTCTTT. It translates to CASSLTVTEAFF.

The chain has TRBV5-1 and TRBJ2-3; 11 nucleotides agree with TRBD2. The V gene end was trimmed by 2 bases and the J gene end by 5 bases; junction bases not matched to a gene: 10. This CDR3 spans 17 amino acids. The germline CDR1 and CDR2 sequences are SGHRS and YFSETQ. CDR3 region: CASSFGLAGGKGDTQYF. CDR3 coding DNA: TGCGCCAGCAGCTTTGGCCTAGCGGGGGGTAAGGGAGATACGCAGTATTTT.

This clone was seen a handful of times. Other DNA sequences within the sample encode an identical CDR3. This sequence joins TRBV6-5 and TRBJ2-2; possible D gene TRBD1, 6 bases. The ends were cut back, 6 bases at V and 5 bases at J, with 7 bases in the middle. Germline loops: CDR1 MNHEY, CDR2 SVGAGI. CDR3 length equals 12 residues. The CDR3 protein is CASRQGTGELFF. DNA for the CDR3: TGTGCCAGCAGACAGGGTACCGGGGAGCTGTTTTTT.

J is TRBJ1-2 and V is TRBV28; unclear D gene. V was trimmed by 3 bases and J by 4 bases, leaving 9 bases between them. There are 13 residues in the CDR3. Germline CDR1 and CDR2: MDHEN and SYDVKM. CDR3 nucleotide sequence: TGTGCCAGCAGTTTGAGTGTAGCCTATGGCTACACCTTC. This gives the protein CASSLSVAYGYTF.

The CDR3 region is CASSVVGYEQYF. For the CDR3, the DNA is TGTGCCAGCAGTGTGGTCGGGTACGAGCAGTACTTC. V is TRBV6-1 and J is TRBJ2-7; no firm D call. The V gene lost 4 bases and the J gene lost 4 bases, with 8 bases spanning the gap. The CDR3 is 12 residues long. In germline, CDR1 is MNHNS, CDR2 SASEGT.